Sequencing of this T cell receptor (beta chain) was carried out in a study of blood T cell repertoires in COVID-19. Study background: The United States, Italy and Spain provided the acute and convalescent COVID-19 samples.

The CDR3 has 13 amino acids. The V end lost 3 bases, the J end lost 6 bases, and 8 bases lay between the germline ends. From germline, CDR1 is LNHDA and CDR2 SQIVND (reference sequence). Only in-frame clones appear in the TCRdb table, and some are missing; sequencing was by immunoSEQ multiplex PCR. The table lists roughly 380,000 clones, approximately 81% of them singletons. The TCR comes from a woman in her late teens or twenties with acute or convalescent COVID-19. Material for sequencing was peripheral blood. The chain is built from TRBV19 and TRBJ2-2; weak D call: TRBD1 (5 bases). CDR3: CASSMSGPGELFF. The CDR3, as DNA: TGTGCCAGTAGTATGTCAGGGCCCGGGGAGCTGTTTTTT.